The rows below give T cell receptor beta chains drawn from one sample of a study of T cells in Graves' hyperthyroidism and ophthalmopathy. In TCRdb, the multiplex PCR reads were re-called with MiXCR into one record per CDR3 protein. The table includes around 300,000 distinct CDR3 sequences, roughly 15% detected once. The sequencing input was blood. Receptors were obtained from a woman between 45 and 65 years old with Graves' hyperthyroidism that later progressed to Graves' ophthalmopathy. Each CDR3 is given with its conserved first and last residue. The D gene is left open where the match is weak. Size values are once, few and many counts, or a class for expanded clones, and some rows have none.

abundance: many; j_gene: TRBJ2-2; d_gene: TRBD2; v_gene: TRBV20-1; CDR3nt: TGCAGTGCTAGCGGCCTAGCGGGTGTGTCGTCAGCCTCCGGGGAGCTGTTTTTT; CDR3aa: CSASGLAGVSSASGELFF
abundance: many; j_gene: TRBJ1-1; d_gene: -; v_gene: TRBV6-1; CDR3nt: TGCGAAGAGGATCACACTGAAGCTTTCTTT; CDR3aa: CEEDHTEAFF
abundance: -; j_gene: TRBJ1-1; d_gene: TRBD1; v_gene: TRBV15; CDR3nt: TGTGCCACCAGGGGCAGGGGGCGCGGGAACACTGAAGCTTTCTTT; CDR3aa: CATRGRGRGNTEAFF
abundance: -; j_gene: TRBJ1-2; d_gene: TRBD1; v_gene: TRBV19; CDR3nt: TGTGCCAGTAGGACGGACAGGACTGACTATGGCTACACCTTC; CDR3aa: CASRTDRTDYGYTF
abundance: many; j_gene: TRBJ2-3; d_gene: -; v_gene: TRBV12-3/TRBV12-4; CDR3nt: TGTGCCAGCAGCCCTCGTGCCGGATGGACCGGGGATACGCAGTATTTT; CDR3aa: CASSPRAGWTGDTQYF
abundance: many; j_gene: TRBJ2-4; d_gene: -; v_gene: TRBV29-1; CDR3nt: TGCAGCGTTGATGGGCCGGGGGCCAAAAACATTCAGTACTTC; CDR3aa: CSVDGPGAKNIQYF
abundance: many; j_gene: TRBJ2-2; d_gene: TRBD2; v_gene: TRBV4-1; CDR3nt: TGCGCCAGCAGCCAAGCTAGCGGGACCGGGGAGCTGTTTTTT; CDR3aa: CASSQASGTGELFF
abundance: many; j_gene: TRBJ2-1; d_gene: TRBD2; v_gene: TRBV24-1; CDR3nt: TGTGCCACCAGTGATTCATCAGCGGGATACGACAATGAGCAGTTCTTC; CDR3aa: CATSDSSAGYDNEQFF
abundance: many; j_gene: TRBJ1-3; d_gene: -; v_gene: TRBV18; CDR3nt: TGTGCCAGCTCACCAGGGCAGATGGACACCATATATTTT; CDR3aa: CASSPGQMDTIYF
abundance: few; j_gene: TRBJ2-3; d_gene: -; v_gene: TRBV9; CDR3nt: TGTGCCAGCAGCGTAGGACCCGTGAGCACAGATACGCAGTATTTT; CDR3aa: CASSVGPVSTDTQYF
abundance: many; j_gene: TRBJ2-7; d_gene: -; v_gene: TRBV6-1; CDR3nt: TGTGCCAGCAGTCCCCACACAACTGGAATCTACGAGCAGTACTTC; CDR3aa: CASSPHTTGIYEQYF
abundance: -; j_gene: TRBJ1-5; d_gene: -; v_gene: TRBV20-1; CDR3nt: TGCAGTGCGGGCCAACCAGGTTATAGCAATCAGCCCCAGCATTTT; CDR3aa: CSAGQPGYSNQPQHF
abundance: many; j_gene: TRBJ1-2; d_gene: -; v_gene: TRBV15; CDR3nt: TGTGCCACCAGCGAGGGACGGTACTATGGCTACACCTTC; CDR3aa: CATSEGRYYGYTF
abundance: many; j_gene: TRBJ2-1; d_gene: -; v_gene: TRBV5-1; CDR3nt: TGCGCCAGCAGCTTTGGCCAGGGCCTGAATGAGCAGTTCTTC; CDR3aa: CASSFGQGLNEQFF
abundance: -; j_gene: TRBJ1-6; d_gene: -; v_gene: TRBV18; CDR3nt: TGTGCCAGCTCACCACCGACGGGGGAATCACCCCTCCACTTT; CDR3aa: CASSPPTGESPLHF
abundance: many; j_gene: TRBJ2-7; d_gene: -; v_gene: TRBV20-1; CDR3nt: TGCAGTGCTACCGGTGGGGGCGAGCAGTACTTC; CDR3aa: CSATGGGEQYF
abundance: many; j_gene: TRBJ2-1; d_gene: TRBD2; v_gene: TRBV11-2; CDR3nt: TGTGCCAGCACCTTAGACGGGGAGGGTGAGCAGTTCTTC; CDR3aa: CASTLDGEGEQFF
abundance: many; j_gene: TRBJ1-1; d_gene: TRBD1; v_gene: TRBV19; CDR3nt: TGTGCCAGTGCCAGGGGGGATACGAACACTGAAGCTTTCTTT; CDR3aa: CASARGDTNTEAFF
abundance: -; j_gene: TRBJ2-1; d_gene: -; v_gene: TRBV3-1; CDR3nt: TGTGCCAGCAGCCAACATACGGACTACAATGAGCAGTTCTTC; CDR3aa: CASSQHTDYNEQFF
abundance: many; j_gene: TRBJ2-7; d_gene: -; v_gene: TRBV12-3/TRBV12-4; CDR3nt: TGTGCCAGCCGGAACAGGGTGGGGGAGCAGTACTTC; CDR3aa: CASRNRVGEQYF
abundance: many; j_gene: TRBJ1-2; d_gene: -; v_gene: TRBV18; CDR3nt: TGTGCCAGCTCACCACCACGCCGGGCAGAGGGCTACACCTTC; CDR3aa: CASSPPRRAEGYTF
abundance: many; j_gene: TRBJ2-2; d_gene: -; v_gene: TRBV24-1; CDR3nt: TGTGCCACCAGTGATCAGGGGCCCGGGACCGGGGAGCTGTTTTTT; CDR3aa: CATSDQGPGTGELFF
abundance: few; j_gene: TRBJ2-2; d_gene: -; v_gene: TRBV5-5; CDR3nt: TGTGCCAGCAACTTGGACCCTCTGGGCGCGAACACCGGGGAGCTGTTTTTT; CDR3aa: CASNLDPLGANTGELFF
abundance: many; j_gene: TRBJ1-1; d_gene: TRBD1; v_gene: TRBV6-1; CDR3nt: TGTGCCAGCAAAGGGGACAGAGCGAACACTGAAGCTTTCTTT; CDR3aa: CASKGDRANTEAFF
abundance: many; j_gene: TRBJ2-7; d_gene: -; v_gene: TRBV5-1; CDR3nt: TGCGCCAGCAGCTTGGTAGGGACACCCTACGAGCAGTACTTC; CDR3aa: CASSLVGTPYEQYF
abundance: many; j_gene: TRBJ1-1; d_gene: -; v_gene: TRBV7-2; CDR3nt: TGTGCCAGCAGGTCCTACAGGGACACTGAAGCTTTCTTT; CDR3aa: CASRSYRDTEAFF
abundance: many; j_gene: TRBJ2-2; d_gene: -; v_gene: TRBV29-1; CDR3nt: TGCAGCGCCGGAGGCCCAGGGTCGAACACCGGGGAGCTGTTTTTT; CDR3aa: CSAGGPGSNTGELFF
abundance: many; j_gene: TRBJ2-7; d_gene: TRBD2; v_gene: TRBV27; CDR3nt: TGTGCCAGCAGTCCCAGCGGGAGCAACGAGCAGTACTTC; CDR3aa: CASSPSGSNEQYF
abundance: -; j_gene: TRBJ1-1; d_gene: -; v_gene: TRBV3-1; CDR3nt: TGTGCCAGCAGCCAAGAGGGTGAAGCTTTCTTT; CDR3aa: CASSQEGEAFF
abundance: many; j_gene: TRBJ2-1; d_gene: -; v_gene: TRBV28; CDR3nt: TGTGCCAGCAGTTTACTGGTGAACAATGAGCAGTTCTTC; CDR3aa: CASSLLVNNEQFF
abundance: many; j_gene: TRBJ2-7; d_gene: TRBD2; v_gene: TRBV3-1; CDR3nt: TGTGCCAGCAGCCAAGTCCCGGGACTAGCGGGAGCCGAGCAGTACTTC; CDR3aa: CASSQVPGLAGAEQYF
abundance: many; j_gene: TRBJ2-5; d_gene: -; v_gene: TRBV20-1; CDR3nt: TGCAGTGCTAGCGGGATACGAGAGACCCAGTACTTC; CDR3aa: CSASGIRETQYF